The 25 T cell receptor beta chains below all came from one sample that was sequenced in a study of response to subunit inactivated influenza vaccine. TCRdb redid the calling of the RT-PCR reads with MiXCR, one entry per CDR3 protein. The table shows roughly 710,000 distinct CDR3 sequences, with around 15% occurring only once. Sequenced material: PBMCs from blood, taken roughly 15 days before vaccination. The receptor set was obtained from a man in his fifties or sixties who received an inactivated influenza vaccine.

This clonotype was seen many times. This chain links TRBV19 with TRBJ1-5, with a possible D match to TRBD1 (5 bases). The V end lost 3 bases, the J end lost 4 bases, and 10 bases lay between the germline ends. The CDR3 sequence is 14 residues long. Germline V gene sequence: CDR1 LNHDA, CDR2 SQIVND (reference sequence). CDR3 DNA: TGTGCCAGTAGTATGGGACGGAAAAATCAGCCCCAGCATTTT. This translates into CASSMGRKNQPQHF.

This clonotype came up a few times. The genes are TRBV2 and TRBJ2-2; possibly TRBD2 for D (6 bases). Trimming pared 7 bases from V and 3 bases from J, leaving 12 bases between. CDR3 length: 14 residues. CDR1 and CDR2 (germline): SNHLY, FYNNEI. CDR3 nucleotides: TGTGCCAGCATGGGAGGCGGGGACACCGGGGAGCTGTTTTTT. Amino acids: CASMGGGDTGELFF. The variable domain in full, completed from reference TRBV2 and TRBJ2-2, reads EPEVTQTPSHQVTQMGQEVILRCVPISNHLYFYWYRQILGQKVEFLVSFYNNEISEKSEIFDDQFSVERPDGSNFTLKIRSTKLEDSAMYFCASMGGGDTGELFFGEGSRLTVL.

This chain joins TRBV5-1 and TRBJ2-3, with 9 bases identical to TRBD2. The trim removed 3 bases at V and 3 bases at J, leaving 11 bases unmatched. Germline-derived CDR1 and CDR2 are SGHRS and YFSETQ. The CDR3 has 17 residues. The CDR3 is CASSWGRISGSTDTQYF. In nucleotides, the CDR3 is TGCGCCAGCAGCTGGGGTCGAATTAGCGGGAGTACAGATACGCAGTATTTT.

This clonotype was observed a handful of times. The V gene is TRBV5-6, the J gene TRBJ2-1, with 8 bases that match TRBD2. Unmatched junction bases numbered 15, after V lost 4 bases and J lost 9 bases. CDR1 and CDR2 from the germline V gene are SGHDT and YYEEEE. The CDR3 length is 16 residues. CDR3 sequence (DNA): TGTGCCAGCAGCATCCTTCCAGCGGGAGACTTATCTGAGCAGTTCTTC. Encoded protein: CASSILPAGDLSEQFF.

This clonotype was counted ten times or more. The chain uses TRBV2 and TRBJ1-2, with D maybe TRBD1 (5 bases). CDR1 and CDR2 (germline): SNHLY, FYNNEI. The CDR3 covers 13 residues. The V and J ends lost 5 bases and 4 bases respectively, with 11 bases between them. The chain's CDR3 is CASSPPGRYGYTF. CDR3 bases: TGTGCCAGCAGTCCTCCAGGGCGCTATGGCTACACCTTC.

There are a few counts of this clonotype. The rearrangement uses TRBV5-4 and TRBJ2-2; 7 positions agree with TRBD1. V gave up 4 bases and J gave up 6 bases; unmatched junction bases: 9. The CDR3 totals 15 residues. The germline gives CDR1 SGHNT, CDR2 YYREEE (reference sequence). CDR3 sequence: CASSRTGVGSGELFF. CDR3 nucleotide sequence: TGTGCCAGCAGCCGAACAGGGGTGGGGTCCGGGGAGCTGTTTTTT.

The chain carries TRBV20-1 and TRBJ2-1; D gene uncertain. Germline CDR1 and CDR2: DFQATT and SNEGSKA (reference sequence). There are 14 residues in the CDR3. V was shortened by 0 bases and J by 5 bases, with 11 bases between the two germline ends. DNA for the CDR3: TGCAGTGCTAGAGATCGACGGACCAACAATGAGCAGTTCTTC. Translation gives CSARDRRTNNEQFF.

This clonotype was seen only a few times. V usage is TRBV27 and J usage is TRBJ2-1, with no clear D. CDR1 is MNHEY and CDR2 is SMNVEV in the germline V gene (reference sequence). The CDR3 runs to 16 residues. Trimming stripped 6 bases from V and 0 bases from J, with 15 bases between. This CDR3 reads CASSGSRVSSYNEQFF. The CDR3 nucleotides are TGTGCCAGCAGCGGGTCTCGCGTTAGCTCCTACAATGAGCAGTTCTTC.

The chain couples TRBV20-1 to TRBJ2-1, with D perhaps TRBD2 (5 bases). CDR3 length equals 15 residues. V was pared by 0 bases and J by 10 bases, with 19 bases between. Germline V gene lookup returns CDR1 DFQATT and CDR2 SNEGSKA (reference sequence). The CDR3 sequence: CSARDKNQLKREQFF. Here the CDR3 DNA reads TGCAGTGCTAGAGATAAGAACCAACTTAAGCGGGAGCAGTTCTTC.

This clonotype was counted many times. This rearrangement joins TRBV4-2 to TRBJ1-1, with TRBD1 identical over 11 bases. From germline, CDR1 is LGHNA and CDR2 YNFKEQ. The CDR3 contains 18 residues. V lost 3 bases and J lost 3; bases outside the gene matches: 12. The chain's CDR3 is CASSQQKGTGGSYTEAFF. The CDR3 DNA reads as TGTGCCAGCAGCCAGCAGAAAGGGACAGGGGGTTCTTACACTGAAGCTTTCTTT.

The gene calls are TRBV20-1 and TRBJ2-5, with D hard to call. CDR3 length equals 13 residues. The germline gives CDR1 DFQATT, CDR2 SNEGSKA (reference sequence). The V end lost 6 bases, the J end lost 7 bases, and 18 bases lay between the germline ends. For the CDR3, the DNA is TGCAGTGCCCCTGGACCCTCAAAGGTGACCCAGTACTTC. This gives the protein CSAPGPSKVTQYF.

This clonotype was detected only a few times. The chain carries TRBV28 and TRBJ2-2; 10 bases align to TRBD2. Germline V lookup: CDR1 MDHEN, CDR2 SYDVKM. The CDR3 totals 16 residues. J was trimmed by 6 bases and V by 3 bases; bases with no gene match: 7. CDR3 DNA: TGTGCCAGCAGTTTCTCAGCGGGGGGGCTCTCCGGGGAGCTGTTTTTT. It specifies CASSFSAGGLSGELFF.

At least ten counts were recorded for this clonotype. The chain is built from TRBV29-1 and TRBJ2-1; 7 positions match TRBD2. Germline V gene sequence: CDR1 SQVTM, CDR2 ANQGSEA. The V and J ends lost 0 bases and 11 bases, in that order; junction bases with no gene match: 13. This CDR3 region has 15 residues. The CDR3 DNA reads as TGCAGCGTTGAAGATGTTGCGGGAGTTATGTGGAAGCAGTTCTTC. Protein sequence: CSVEDVAGVMWKQFF.

This sequence joins TRBV7-3 and TRBJ2-1, with TRBD2 as a possible D gene (5 bases). From germline, CDR1 is SGHTA and CDR2 FQGTGA. V gave up 6 bases and J gave up 5 bases, with 11 bases separating them. This CDR3 region has 13 residues. For the CDR3, the DNA is TGTGCCAGCAGTCGGCGGCGGGACAATGAGCAGTTCTTC. This translates into CASSRRRDNEQFF.

This clonotype was observed a handful of times. The gene calls are TRBV27 and TRBJ2-7, with 8 bases that match TRBD1. CDR1 and CDR2 (germline): MNHEY, SMNVEV (reference sequence). J lost 5 bases, V lost 2 bases, and 5 bases had no gene match. This CDR3 comprises 14 residues. In DNA form, the CDR3 reads TGTGCCAGCAGTTTACGACAGGGGTCCCACGAGCAGTACTTC. Translation: CASSLRQGSHEQYF.

The chain carries TRBV12-3 or TRBV12-4 and TRBJ2-2; TRBD2 agrees at 9 bases. CDR3 length: 15 amino acids. V trimming: 5 bases; J trimming: 6 bases; junction bases outside the gene matches: 7. This chain's CDR3 is CASSTPGTSPGELFF. DNA for the CDR3: TGTGCCAGCAGTACGCCCGGGACTAGCCCCGGGGAGCTGTTTTTT.

This clonotype was detected a few times. This chain uses TRBV4-3 with TRBJ2-7, with 8 positions matching TRBD2. J gave up 3 bases and V 0 bases, and 7 bases lay outside the gene matches. Germline lookup yields CDR1 LGHNA and CDR2 YSLEER. There are 16 residues in the CDR3. CDR3: CASSQERLAGHYEQYF. For the CDR3, the DNA is TGCGCCAGCAGCCAAGAAAGGCTAGCGGGCCACTACGAGCAGTACTTC.

This clonotype was picked up many times. The chain uses TRBV7-9 and TRBJ2-2; 8 nucleotides agree with TRBD2. The CDR3 consists of 15 residues. V gave up 5 bases and J gave up 6 bases; unmatched junction bases: 8. Germline lookup yields CDR1 SEHNR and CDR2 FQNEAQ (reference sequence). CDR3 coding DNA: TGTGCCAGCAGCGGGATCCCGGGACTAGCCGGGGAGCTGTTTTTT. Translating it yields CASSGIPGLAGELFF. Filled out from reference TRBV7-9 and TRBJ2-2, the complete variable domain reads DTGVSQNPRHKITKRGQNVTFRCDPISEHNRLYWYRQTLGQGPEFLTYFQNEAQLEKSRLLSDRFSAERPKGSFSTLEIQRTEQGDSAMYLCASSGIPGLAGELFFGEGSRLTVL.

This clonotype was found a few times. The chain joins TRBV4-2 to TRBJ2-7; TRBD2 matches at 7 bases. Germline V gives CDR1 LGHNA, CDR2 YNFKEQ. The CDR3 contains 15 residues. V was pared by 3 bases and J by 0 bases, with 5 bases of the junction left unmatched. In nucleotides, the CDR3 is TGTGCCAGCAGCCAGTCGGCGGGAGTCTCCTACGAGCAGTACTTC. This encodes CASSQSAGVSYEQYF.

This clonotype was found many times. The rearrangement links TRBV2 to TRBJ2-3; D might be TRBD1 (5 bases). The CDR3 has 13 amino acids. With 6 bases removed from V and 5 bases from J, the gap between germline ends came to 12 bases. Per the germline V gene, CDR1 is SNHLY and CDR2 is FYNNEI. CDR3: CASSETGGDTQYF. The CDR3 DNA sequence: TGTGCCAGCAGCGAAACAGGTGGAGATACGCAGTATTTT.

This clonotype was counted at least ten times. CDR3 sequence (DNA): TGCGCCAGCTCCGAGGGGACGCACGGAAAGACCCAGTACTTC. Its protein product is CASSEGTHGKTQYF. This rearrangement joins TRBV5-1 to TRBJ2-5; D might be TRBD1 or TRBD2, each matching 5 bases. V was trimmed by 7 bases and J by 6 bases, leaving 19 bases between them. The CDR3 sequence is 14 residues long. Germline V CDR1 and CDR2: SGHRS, YFSETQ.

The chain carries TRBV18 and TRBJ2-7; 7 bases line up with TRBD1. Germline V CDR1 and CDR2: KGHSH, LQKENI. Trimming removed 1 base from V and 2 bases from J; junction bases left unmatched: 2. This CDR3 comprises 14 residues. The CDR3 DNA sequence: TGTGCCAGCTCACCACAGGGGGCGACCTACGAGCAGTACTTC. Its translation: CASSPQGATYEQYF.

This clonotype has a count of ten or more. The chain combines TRBV25-1 with TRBJ1-4; TRBD1 matches at 7 bases. The germline V gene encodes CDR1 MGHDK and CDR2 SYGVNS. J lost 2 bases, V lost 6 bases, and 6 bases had no gene match. This CDR3 spans 15 amino acids. CDR3 protein: CASSDRVSTNEKLFF. Here the CDR3 DNA reads TGTGCCAGCAGCGACAGGGTTTCGACTAATGAAAAACTGTTTTTT.

This clonotype was counted at least ten times. The chain employs TRBV5-1 and TRBJ2-2; 8 nucleotides align to TRBD1. The CDR3 has 15 residues. Trimming removed 3 bases from V and 6 bases from J; junction bases left unmatched: 7. Germline assignment: CDR1 SGHRS and CDR2 YFSETQ. The CDR3 is CASSSDRAVAGELFF. The CDR3 DNA reads as TGCGCCAGCAGCTCGGACAGGGCTGTAGCCGGGGAGCTGTTTTTT.

The chain uses TRBV7-9 and TRBJ2-1, with 9 bases aligning to TRBD1. CDR1 is SEHNR and CDR2 is FQNEAQ in the germline V gene (reference sequence). With V trimmed by 4 bases and J by 5 bases, 3 bases remained unmatched. CDR3 size: 14 residues. CDR3 sequence reads: CASSSDRGDNEQFF. The DNA for the CDR3 is TGTGCCAGCAGCTCGGACAGGGGTGACAATGAGCAGTTCTTC.